This TCR beta chain derives from a study of T cell responses to AZD1222 COVID-19 vaccine. The data were produced by immunoSEQ multiplex PCR, yet TCRdb's version contains in-frame clones alone and is incomplete. The data contain roughly 150,000 clones, more than 85% of them seen just once; the ten biggest clones take up less than 1.5%. Researchers grouped second doses given at about 4 or about 12 weeks into one pool. Study-wide points: Mostly white British, mostly female donors; authors suggested clonal diversity may be underestimated. In the spike-specific TCR repertoire, nearly half reportedly target unmutated variant regions. Spike-specific TCR breadth and depth rose after two AZD1222 doses.

As regards this clone: Its antigen remains unidentified.

This specimen was peripheral blood, taken 28 days after the second AZD1222 dose. The clonotype was recovered from an adult who received the AZD1222 COVID-19 vaccine.

The CDR3 DNA sequence: TGTGCCAGCAGAGAGCCGGGACAGGGCCCAGATACGCAGTATTTT. Translated: CASREPGQGPDTQYF. The chain couples TRBV6-5 to TRBJ2-3; 9 bases are shared with TRBD1. Germline CDR1 and CDR2: MNHEY and SVGAGI. This CDR3 is built from 15 residues. V was pared by 6 bases and J by 4 bases, with 8 bases of the junction left unmatched.